One and the same sample provided the 15 T cell receptor beta chains below, sequenced in a study of cytomegalovirus exposure and HLA in healthy donors. Primers for the PCR totalled 60 Vbeta and 13 Jbeta. Here immunoSEQ multiplex PCR was the method, and the copy in TCRdb shows in-frame clones only, minus some. Its clone listing holds 55,000 to 75,000 clones. The sequenced material came from PBMCs. These receptors originate from a woman aged 25 to 45 in good health and CMV-seronegative.

This rearrangement joins TRBV9 to TRBJ1-3, with TRBD1 identical over 12 bases. V lost 4 bases, J lost 3 bases, and 5 bases stayed unmatched. The CDR3 is 16 amino acids. The germline V gene has CDR1 SGDLS and CDR2 YYNGEE. As DNA, the CDR3 is TGTGCCAGCAGCTTTAGGGACAGGGGGCATGGAAACACCATATATTTT. Amino acids: CASSFRDRGHGNTIYF. Full variable domain (outside the CDR3, taken from reference TRBV9 and TRBJ1-3): DSGVTQTPKHLITATGQRVTLRCSPRSGDLSVYWYQQSLDQGLQFLIQYYNGEERAKGNILERFSAQQFPDLHSELNLSSLELGDSALYFCASSFRDRGHGNTIYFGEGSWLTVV.

The genes are TRBV6-5 and TRBJ2-4, with D unresolved. The CDR3 totals 16 residues. From germline, CDR1 is MNHEY and CDR2 SVGAGI. Between the trimmed V and J ends, which lost 0 bases and 0 bases, there was a span of 9 bases. The CDR3 DNA reads TGTGCCAGCAGTTACTCAAGTAACTTAGCCAAAAACATTCAGTACTTC. Its translation is CASSYSSNLAKNIQYF.

Turning to this clone: One end of the junction varies from germline; a read error may be responsible. This chain joins TRBV18 and TRBJ1-5; D not certain. The length of the CDR3 is 18 residues. Germline-derived CDR1 and CDR2 are KGHSH and LQKENI. Here the CDR3 reads CASSPPETALVENQHQHF. The CDR3 DNA reads as TGTGCCAGCTCACCACCGGAGACTGCTCTGGTGGAGAATCAGCACCAGCATTTT.

The J gene is TRBJ1-4, the V gene TRBV5-6; D might be TRBD1 (6 bases). The CDR3 runs to 18 residues. Between the trimmed V and J ends, which lost 4 bases and 3 bases, there was a span of 22 bases. The germline gives CDR1 SGHDT, CDR2 YYEEEE. CDR3 coding DNA: TGTGCCAGCAGCGGGCGGCAGGGGACCTTTTGGGCTAATGAAAAACTGTTTTTT. This gives the protein CASSGRQGTFWANEKLFF.

This chain connects TRBV7-9 to TRBJ2-1; tentative D call: TRBD2 (5 bases). V was shortened by 5 bases and J by 7 bases, with 15 bases between the two germline ends. Germline V gives CDR1 SEHNR, CDR2 FQNEAQ (reference sequence). The CDR3 runs to 14 residues. The CDR3 protein is CASSIRRRLNEQFF. CDR3 sequence (DNA): TGTGCCAGCAGCATAAGGAGGAGGCTAAATGAGCAGTTCTTC.

This CDR3 reads CASSFDSNYGYTF. CDR3 sequence (DNA): TGTGCCAGCAGCTTCGACAGTAACTATGGCTACACCTTC. The V gene is TRBV7-9, the J gene TRBJ1-2; maybe TRBD1 (5 bases). The germline V gene encodes CDR1 SEHNR and CDR2 FQNEAQ (reference sequence). With 3 bases removed from V and 1 base from J, the gap between germline ends came to 6 bases. The CDR3 runs to 13 residues.

The chain couples TRBV9 to TRBJ1-2; 11 bases are shared with TRBD1. The CDR3 has 15 residues. Germline values: CDR1 SGDLS, CDR2 YYNGEE. V shed 3 bases, J shed 6 bases, and the junction held 7 bases outside the gene matches. CDR3 region: CASSGPGQGVDGYTF. The CDR3, as DNA: TGTGCCAGCAGCGGCCCGGGACAGGGGGTGGATGGCTACACCTTC.

The genes are TRBV4-3 and TRBJ1-3; the D is unclear. Trimming took off 0 bases at V and 7 bases at J, with 22 bases between the two ends. Looked up from germline, CDR1 is LGHNA and CDR2 is YSLEER. The CDR3 is 18 residues long. Written as DNA, the CDR3 is TGCGCCAGCAGCCAAGATCTTATGGTTCTGGCCGGCGGGAACACCATATATTTT. Translating gives CASSQDLMVLAGGNTIYF.

The chain has TRBV6-5 and TRBJ2-2, with D possibly being TRBD2 (6 bases). Per germline, CDR1 MNHEY and CDR2 SVGAGI. The CDR3 sequence is 15 residues long. The ends were cut back, 5 bases at V and 6 bases at J, with 16 bases in the middle. CDR3 coding DNA: TGTGCCAGCAGTGGCGGGACGCGCCGGGCCGGGGAGCTGTTTTTT. Amino acid sequence: CASSGGTRRAGELFF.

This rearrangement joins TRBV7-6 to TRBJ2-2, with D hard to call. The CDR3 is made up of 14 amino acids. Looked up from germline, CDR1 is SGHVS and CDR2 is FNYEAQ. The V end lost 2 bases, the J end lost 0 bases, and 4 bases lay between the germline ends. The CDR3: CASSLSSNTGELFF. CDR3 nucleotides: TGTGCCAGCAGCTTAAGCTCGAACACCGGGGAGCTGTTTTTT. Using reference TRBV7-6 and TRBJ2-2 for the parts outside the CDR3, the full variable domain is GAGVSQSPRYKVTKRGQDVALRCDPISGHVSLYWYRQALGQGPEFLTYFNYEAQQDKSGLPNDRFSAERPEGSISTLTIQRTEQRDSAMYRCASSLSSNTGELFFGEGSRLTVL.

The chain employs TRBV19 and TRBJ1-5; 7 bases are a match to TRBD1. The V gene's germline CDR1 is LNHDA and CDR2 SQIVND (reference sequence). This CDR3 contains 15 residues. With V trimmed by 3 bases and J by 1 base, 3 bases remained unmatched. CDR3 nucleotide sequence: TGTGCCAGTAGTATGACAGGGTTGAGCAATCAGCCCCAGCATTTT. Its translation is CASSMTGLSNQPQHF.

The genes are TRBV6-5 and TRBJ2-5; D remains unclear. The DNA end is more similar to TRBJ2-7, so the J call may be wrong. The CDR3 has 13 residues. From germline, CDR1 is MNHEY and CDR2 SVGAGI. The CDR3 loop reads CASSYSERNEQYF. The CDR3 DNA follows: TGTGCCAGCAGTTACTCGGAGAGGAACGAGCAGTACTTC.

The chain uses TRBV18 and TRBJ2-7; 9 bases fit TRBD1. CDR3 length: 15 amino acids. Germline assignment: CDR1 KGHSH and CDR2 LQKENI. V lost 2 bases, J lost 2 bases, and 4 bases stayed unmatched. This chain's CDR3 is CASSPSGTGPYEQYF. DNA of the CDR3: TGTGCCAGCTCACCATCCGGGACAGGGCCCTACGAGCAGTACTTC.

The chain has TRBV18 and TRBJ2-7; 8 positions match TRBD2. Germline CDR1 reads KGHSH; CDR2 reads LQKENI. The CDR3 sequence is 19 residues long. V shed 5 bases and J 2 bases; nucleotides not matched to a gene: 20. Here the CDR3 reads CASSSGPGGVSGKPYEQYF. The CDR3, as DNA: TGTGCCAGCTCAAGTGGCCCTGGAGGGGTTAGCGGGAAACCCTACGAGCAGTACTTC.

The chain has TRBV18 and TRBJ1-1; 11 bases align to TRBD1. The CDR3 totals 14 residues. J was trimmed by 5 bases and V by 4 bases; bases with no gene match: 3. The germline V gene encodes CDR1 KGHSH and CDR2 LQKENI. DNA of the CDR3: TGTGCCAGCTCACGGACAGGGGGCGAGACTGAAGCTTTCTTT. Its protein is CASSRTGGETEAFF.